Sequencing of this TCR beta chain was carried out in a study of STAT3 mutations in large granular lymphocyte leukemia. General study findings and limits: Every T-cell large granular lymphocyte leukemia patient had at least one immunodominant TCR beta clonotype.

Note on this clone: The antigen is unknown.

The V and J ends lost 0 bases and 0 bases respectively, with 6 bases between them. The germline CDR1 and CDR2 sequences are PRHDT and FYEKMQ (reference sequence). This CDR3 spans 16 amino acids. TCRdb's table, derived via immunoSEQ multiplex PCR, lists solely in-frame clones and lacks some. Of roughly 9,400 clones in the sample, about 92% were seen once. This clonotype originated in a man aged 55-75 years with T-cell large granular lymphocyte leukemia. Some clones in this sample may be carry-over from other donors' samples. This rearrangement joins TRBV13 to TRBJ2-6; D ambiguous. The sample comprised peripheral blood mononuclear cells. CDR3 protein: CASSLGRPSGANVLTF. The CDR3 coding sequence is TGTGCCAGCAGCTTAGGCCGGCCCTCTGGGGCCAACGTCCTGACTTTC.